These 23 T cell receptor beta chains came from one sample sequenced in a study of shared clonotypes between healthy human individuals. Assay used: immunoSEQ multiplex PCR; TCRdb lists only in-frame clones, some missing. The table records about 1.5 million clones, 95% to 99% of them present only once. Sequencing input: naive CD4+ T cells sorted from blood. Subset given: CD45RA+ positively selected. Receptor source: a man aged 30 to 45 in good health.

The V gene is TRBV29-1, the J gene TRBJ1-2, with TRBD1 matching 11 bases. V lost 7 bases and J lost 4; bases outside the gene matches: 8. Germline lookup yields CDR1 SQVTM and CDR2 ANQGSEA. This CDR3 comprises 14 residues. The CDR3 reads CSAGTGGLPYGYTF. CDR3 sequence (DNA): TGCAGCGCCGGGACAGGGGGTTTACCCTATGGCTACACCTTC. Combining the CDR3 with reference TRBV29-1 and TRBJ1-2 gives the whole variable domain SAVISQKPSRDICQRGTSLTIQCQVDSQVTMMFWYRQQPGQSLTLIATANQGSEATYESGFVIDKFPISRPNLTFSTLTVSNMSPEDSSIYLCSAGTGGLPYGYTFGSGTRLTVV.

The chain joins TRBV18 to TRBJ1-1, with a tentative D call TRBD1 (6 bases). The CDR3 loop spans 16 amino acids. V was cut by 3 bases and J by 5 bases, with 19 bases left in between. Germline lookup yields CDR1 KGHSH and CDR2 LQKENI. In DNA form, the CDR3 reads TGTGCCAGCTCACCCCGGGACTCACGGAGGGGGACTGAAGCTTTCTTT. The encoded protein is CASSPRDSRRGTEAFF. Using reference TRBV18 and TRBJ1-1 for the parts outside the CDR3, the full variable domain is NAGVMQNPRHLVRRRGQEARLRCSPMKGHSHVYWYRQLPEEGLKFMVYLQKENIIDESGMPKERFSAEFPKEGPSILRIQQVVRGDSAAYFCASSPRDSRRGTEAFFGQGTRLTVV.

This clone was picked up one time. The gene calls are TRBV18 and TRBJ1-1; D unresolved. In germline, CDR1 is KGHSH, CDR2 LQKENI. V lost 3 bases and J 10 bases, leaving 15 bases between the germline ends. The CDR3 extends over 13 amino acids. CDR3 loop: CASSPVGPNVAFF. CDR3 DNA sequence: TGTGCCAGCTCACCGGTGGGCCCGAATGTAGCTTTCTTT. Using reference TRBV18 and TRBJ1-1 for the parts outside the CDR3, the full variable domain is NAGVMQNPRHLVRRRGQEARLRCSPMKGHSHVYWYRQLPEEGLKFMVYLQKENIIDESGMPKERFSAEFPKEGPSILRIQQVVRGDSAAYFCASSPVGPNVAFFGQGTRLTVV.

The chain couples TRBV18 to TRBJ1-2, with D perhaps matching TRBD1 (6 bases). Germline-derived CDR1 and CDR2 are KGHSH and LQKENI. The CDR3 is made up of 17 amino acids. V lost 6 bases to trimming and J lost 5 bases, with 25 bases between them. As DNA, the CDR3 is TGTGCCAGCTCCGAAACCACCTCCCCTAAACAGGGATATGGCTACACCTTC. Protein: CASSETTSPKQGYGYTF.

The chain carries TRBV7-2 and TRBJ1-5; unclear D gene. V lost 6 bases and J 0 bases, leaving 12 bases between the germline ends. Germline values: CDR1 SGHTA, CDR2 FQGNSA. The CDR3 runs 15 residues. CDR3 amino acids: CASSRARVSNQPQHF. CDR3 in DNA: TGTGCCAGCAGTAGGGCTAGGGTTAGCAATCAGCCCCAGCATTTT. Full variable domain (remainder filled in from reference TRBV7-2 and TRBJ1-5): GAGVSQSPSNKVTEKGKDVELRCDPISGHTALYWYRQSLGQGLEFLIYFQGNSAPDKSGLPSDRFSAERTGGSVSTLTIQRTQQEDSAVYLCASSRARVSNQPQHFGDGTRLSIL.

This sequence joins TRBV29-1 and TRBJ1-1, with TRBD1 matching 9 bases. The germline V gene has CDR1 SQVTM and CDR2 ANQGSEA. The CDR3 length is 14 residues. J was trimmed by 4 bases and V by 7 bases; bases with no gene match: 10. The CDR3, as DNA: TGCAGCGGAACAGGGGGCTTCGAGGGCACTGAAGCTTTCTTT. Amino acid sequence: CSGTGGFEGTEAFF.

The chain couples TRBV28 to TRBJ2-7; D unclear. This CDR3 spans 20 amino acids. V lost 3 bases, J lost 4 bases, and 31 bases lay in between. Germline assignment: CDR1 MDHEN and CDR2 SYDVKM. The DNA for the CDR3 is TGTGCCAGCAGTTTGTGGGCAGCCGGTATCGGACCCCGACCCCTTTACGAGCAGTACTTC. Protein: CASSLWAAGIGPRPLYEQYF.

This clone was seen only once. CDR3 in DNA: TGTGCCAGCAGCTTATTACAGGTGTACGAGCAGTACTTC. As protein: CASSLLQVYEQYF. V is TRBV11-2 and J is TRBJ2-7; a possible D gene is TRBD1 (5 bases). V gave up 2 bases and J gave up 4 bases, with 9 bases separating them. The CDR3 sequence is 13 residues long. Germline V gene data show CDR1 as SGHAT and CDR2 as FQNNGV.

The chain employs TRBV5-1 and TRBJ2-3; D is perhaps TRBD2 (6 bases). Trimming removed 4 bases from V and 0 bases from J, with 12 bases in between. The CDR3 is 15 residues long. CDR1 is SGHRS and CDR2 is YFSETQ in the germline V gene. The CDR3 protein is CASSGGETSTDTQYF. For the CDR3, the DNA is TGCGCCAGCAGCGGAGGGGAAACTAGCACAGATACGCAGTATTTT.

The chain carries TRBV5-4 and TRBJ2-1, with TRBD2 identical over 11 bases. Germline CDR1 reads SGHNT; CDR2 reads YYREEE (reference sequence). The CDR3 spans 14 residues. Trimming cost V 2 bases and J 8 bases; bases outside gene matches: 3. The CDR3: CASSFSGRAYEQFF. CDR3 nucleotide sequence: TGTGCCAGCAGCTTTAGCGGGAGGGCCTATGAGCAGTTCTTC.

The chain is built from TRBV6-5 and TRBJ1-1; TRBD1 might be the D (5 bases). The CDR3 spans 14 residues. V was cut by 2 bases and J by 2 bases, with 9 bases left in between. In germline, CDR1 is MNHEY, CDR2 SVGAGI. This chain's CDR3 is CASSYIQGNTEAFF. In DNA form, the CDR3 reads TGTGCCAGCAGTTACATCCAGGGAAACACTGAAGCTTTCTTT.

CDR3 sequence reads: CASSEYAEQYF. DNA of the CDR3: TGTGCCAGCAGTGAGTATGCCGAGCAGTACTTC. The genes are TRBV6-1 and TRBJ2-7, with D hard to call. This CDR3 region has 11 residues. Germline lookup yields CDR1 MNHNS and CDR2 SASEGT. V was trimmed by 3 bases and J by 6 bases, leaving 6 bases between them.

The chain recombines TRBV29-1 with TRBJ2-5; D might be TRBD1 or TRBD2, each matching 5 bases. This CDR3 is built from 14 residues. CDR1 and CDR2 from the germline V gene are SQVTM and ANQGSEA. V was pared by 7 bases and J by 4 bases, with 19 bases between. CDR3 sequence: CSAGLGPSAETQYF. CDR3 coding DNA: TGCAGCGCCGGACTGGGGCCCAGCGCAGAGACCCAGTACTTC.

J is TRBJ1-1 and V is TRBV28, with D maybe TRBD1 (6 bases). V was pared by 5 bases and J by 4 bases, with 17 bases between. Germline-derived CDR1 and CDR2 are MDHEN and SYDVKM. This CDR3 is built from 15 residues. CDR3 sequence (DNA): TGTGCCAGCAGTCCCGGATCGAGGGGGATCACTGAAGCTTTCTTT. Translation gives CASSPGSRGITEAFF.

The gene calls are TRBV4-1 and TRBJ2-3; tentative D call: TRBD2 (5 bases). V was cut by 6 bases and J by 4 bases, with 23 bases left in between. CDR1 is MGHRA and CDR2 is YSYEKL in the germline V gene. This CDR3 spans 17 amino acids. In DNA form, the CDR3 reads TGCGCCAGCAGTGGACTCGCGGGTACCCTCATCCCAGATACGCAGTATTTT. This translates into CASSGLAGTLIPDTQYF.

V is TRBV11-2 and J is TRBJ2-1, with TRBD2 as a possible D gene (5 bases). This CDR3 comprises 13 residues. V lost 5 bases and J lost 9, with 14 bases in between. Germline V gene sequence: CDR1 SGHAT, CDR2 FQNNGV. CDR3 loop: CASSLRTRIEQFF. CDR3 nucleotides: TGTGCCAGCAGCCTGCGAACTAGAATTGAGCAGTTCTTC.

This chain uses TRBV5-1 with TRBJ2-1; possibly TRBD1 or TRBD2 for D (5 bases each). CDR1 and CDR2 from the germline V gene are SGHRS and YFSETQ. The CDR3 contains 14 residues. V lost 2 bases and J 2 bases, leaving 8 bases between the germline ends. CDR3 loop: CASSLRGAYNEQFF. DNA for the CDR3: TGCGCCAGCAGCTTAAGAGGGGCCTACAATGAGCAGTTCTTC.

The genes are TRBV6-1 and TRBJ2-5; 7 bases are a match to TRBD1. Losses at the gene ends were 4 bases for V and 1 base for J; bases not matched to a gene: 6. CDR3 length equals 15 residues. CDR1 MNHNS and CDR2 SASEGT come from the germline V gene. CDR3 coding DNA: TGTGCCAGCAGTGGACGGGACAGCACCCAAGAGACCCAGTACTTC. This encodes CASSGRDSTQETQYF.

The CDR3 nucleotides are TGTGCCAGCTCAACACAGACTAGGTCCTCCGCAGATACGCAGTATTTT. It translates to CASSTQTRSSADTQYF. The chain has TRBV18 and TRBJ2-3; possible D gene TRBD2, 6 bases. Germline V CDR1 and CDR2: KGHSH, LQKENI. V lost 5 bases, J lost 4 bases, and 19 bases lay in between. CDR3 size: 16 residues.

J is TRBJ2-7 and V is TRBV25-1; D remains unclear. Germline CDR1 reads MGHDK; CDR2 reads SYGVNS. The CDR3 is 13 amino acids. The V gene lost 3 bases and the J gene lost 0 bases, with 6 bases spanning the gap. The CDR3 DNA sequence: TGTGCCAGCAGTGATGGCAGCTCCTACGAGCAGTACTTC. As protein: CASSDGSSYEQYF.

The V gene is TRBV6-5, the J gene TRBJ2-5; D remains ambiguous. This CDR3 region has 14 residues. CDR1 and CDR2 (germline): MNHEY, SVGAGI. V lost 5 bases and J lost 0, with 10 bases in between. This CDR3 reads CASSQAVYQETQYF. The CDR3 DNA follows: TGTGCCAGCAGTCAGGCAGTCTACCAAGAGACCCAGTACTTC.

Concerning this clone itself: The sample carries other DNA sequences with the same CDR3. The rearrangement links TRBV28 to TRBJ2-3; 8 positions match TRBD2. V was clipped by 3 bases and J by 8 bases; unmatched bases: 7. Germline-derived CDR1 and CDR2 are MDHEN and SYDVKM. The CDR3 has 14 amino acids. For the CDR3, the DNA is TGTGCCAGCAGTTTCCTAGCGGGTGCAGGTACGCAGTATTTT. The encoded protein is CASSFLAGAGTQYF. The full variable domain, with the rest looked up from reference TRBV28 and TRBJ2-3, is DVKVTQSSRYLVKRTGEKVFLECVQDMDHENMFWYRQDPGLGLRLIYFSYDVKMKEKGDIPEGYSVSREKKERFSLILESASTNQTSMYLCASSFLAGAGTQYFGPGTRLTVL.

The rearrangement joins TRBV5-1 to TRBJ2-7, with 10 bases lining up with TRBD1. V lost 3 bases to trimming and J lost 5 bases; unmatched junction nucleotides: 5. This CDR3 contains 14 residues. Germline CDR1 is SGHRS and CDR2 is YFSETQ. CDR3 bases: TGCGCCAGCAGCTCCCGGACAGGGGGTGACGAGCAGTACTTC. Translating it yields CASSSRTGGDEQYF.